This TCR beta chain was found in a study of radiotherapy plus CTLA-4 blockade in lung cancer. Per germline, CDR1 MNHEY and CDR2 SMNVEV (reference sequence). The length of the CDR3 is 14 residues. The V and J ends lost 5 bases and 3 bases, in that order; junction bases with no gene match: 2. Method: immunoSEQ multiplex PCR; TCRdb's copy keeps in-frame clones and lacks some. The sample lists over 35,000 clones; roughly 80% were seen once. The sequence was collected from a human donor with non-small cell lung cancer whose response to radiotherapy plus ipilimumab could not be evaluated. The material was peripheral blood, obtained from a patient treated with radiotherapy plus ipilimumab. The rearrangement uses TRBV27 and TRBJ2-5; TRBD2 matches at 11 bases. The CDR3 reads CASSPSGGKETQYF. The DNA of the CDR3 is TGTGCCAGCAGTCCTAGCGGGGGGAAAGAGACCCAGTACTTC.